Listed here is a single TCR beta chain. Antigen unknown. This sample stems from a study of beta chain features in type 1 diabetes. General observations from the study: Fewer junction insertions and more nucleotide deletions appeared in type 1 diabetes patients.

Germline V gene data show CDR1 as SGHTA and CDR2 as FQGNSA. The CDR3 contains 16 residues. V lost 1 base and J 5 bases, leaving 14 bases between the germline ends. CD45RO/CCR7/CD25/CD127/CD95/CD27 sorting isolated CD4+ naive, central memory, regulatory and stem cell-like memory cells. Populations isolated by sorting all had purity greater than 95%. The investigators reverse transcribed all of the isolated RNA, so they sequenced expressed TCRB transcripts. Data came from immunoSEQ multiplex PCR; TCRdb stores just in-frame clones and leaves some out. Of 300,000 or so clones in the sample, roughly 8% are singletons; the top ten hold roughly 0.44%.

The receptor's source is a young woman in good health. Sequencing was done on a sample of central memory CD4+ T cells from blood. This chain links TRBV7-2 with TRBJ1-4; D uncertain. This CDR3 is CASSLGSDVFNEKLFF. DNA for the CDR3: TGTGCCAGCAGCTTAGGCAGCGACGTATTCAATGAAAAACTGTTTTTT.